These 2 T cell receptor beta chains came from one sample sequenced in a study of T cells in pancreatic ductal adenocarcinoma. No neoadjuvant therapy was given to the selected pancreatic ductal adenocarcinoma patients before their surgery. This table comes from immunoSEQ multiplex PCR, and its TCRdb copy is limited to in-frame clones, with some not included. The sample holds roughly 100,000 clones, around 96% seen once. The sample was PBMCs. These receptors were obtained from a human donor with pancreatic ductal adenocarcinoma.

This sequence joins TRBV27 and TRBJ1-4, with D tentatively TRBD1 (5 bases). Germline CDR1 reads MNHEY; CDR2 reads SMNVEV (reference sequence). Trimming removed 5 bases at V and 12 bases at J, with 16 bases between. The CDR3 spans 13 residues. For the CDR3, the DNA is TGTGCCAGCAGTCCGCGGGGCCGTGTGGAACTGTTTTTT. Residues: CASSPRGRVELFF.

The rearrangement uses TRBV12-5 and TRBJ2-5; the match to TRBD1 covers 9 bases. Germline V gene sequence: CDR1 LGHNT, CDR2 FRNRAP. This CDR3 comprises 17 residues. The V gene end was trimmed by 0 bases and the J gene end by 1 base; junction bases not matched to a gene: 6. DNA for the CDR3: TGTGCTAGTGGTTTGGTTAGGGGACAGGGAAGCCAAGAGACCCAGTACTTC. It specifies CASGLVRGQGSQETQYF.